The next 26 T cell receptor beta chains were all read from a single sample in a study of shared clonotypes between healthy human individuals. The method was immunoSEQ multiplex PCR; TCRdb's version includes in-frame clones alone and lacks a portion of them. The table shows around 350,000 clones, with 73% occurring only once. The specimen was memory CD4+ T cells sorted from blood. Subset reported: CD45RA-negative fraction. The receptors shown here come from a man under 40 in good health.

This sequence joins TRBV6-1 and TRBJ2-7, with 7 bases identical to TRBD1. Trimming took 4 bases from V and 0 from J; bases not matched to a gene: 3. Looked up from germline, CDR1 is MNHNS and CDR2 is SASEGT. The CDR3 length is 14 residues. CDR3 in amino acids: CASSATGLSYEQYF. The CDR3 nucleotides are TGTGCCAGCAGTGCGACAGGGCTCTCCTACGAGCAGTACTTC.

The V gene is TRBV5-4, the J gene TRBJ2-3, with D possibly called TRBD1 or TRBD2 (6 bases each). Trimming took off 2 bases at V and 7 bases at J, with 20 bases between the two ends. This CDR3 comprises 16 residues. The germline gives CDR1 SGHNT, CDR2 YYREEE (reference sequence). The CDR3 DNA reads TGTGCCAGCAGCTTATCGGGGGCTGCCGGCCCGAATACGCAGTATTTT. It encodes CASSLSGAAGPNTQYF.

This chain's CDR3 is CAWSVIQRTINEKLFF. The CDR3 DNA reads as TGTGCCTGGAGTGTAATTCAGAGGACTATTAATGAAAAACTGTTTTTT. The chain links TRBV30 to TRBJ1-4, with no clear D. The CDR3 length is 16 residues. Germline CDR1 GTSNPN, CDR2 SVGIG (reference sequence). V was cut by 0 bases and J by 4 bases, with 15 bases left in between.

The chain couples TRBV29-1 to TRBJ2-7, with a possible D match to TRBD2 (5 bases). The V end was cut by 6 bases, the J end by 7 bases, with 19 bases between. Germline CDR1 reads SQVTM; CDR2 reads ANQGSEA. The CDR3 runs 13 residues. The CDR3 loop reads CSVTGFNSEEQYF. The CDR3 DNA follows: TGCAGCGTAACGGGATTTAACTCGGAAGAGCAGTACTTC.

This rearrangement joins TRBV7-2 to TRBJ1-4, with a weak D call TRBD1 (5 bases). Trimming cost V 1 base and J 3 bases, with 12 bases left between them. The germline V gene has CDR1 SGHTA and CDR2 FQGNSA. The CDR3 runs 16 residues. In DNA form, the CDR3 reads TGTGCCAGCAGCTTAGGGGGGACGGTCGCTAATGAAAAACTGTTTTTT. Translating it yields CASSLGGTVANEKLFF.

This clone was detected only once. The rearrangement uses TRBV20-1 and TRBJ1-2, with D possibly being TRBD1 (6 bases). CDR1 and CDR2 (germline): DFQATT, SNEGSKA (reference sequence). This CDR3 region has 10 residues. V lost 4 bases, J lost 13 bases, and 13 bases lay in between. CDR3 in amino acids: CSAKTGAPTF. DNA for the CDR3: TGCAGTGCTAAGACAGGCGCTCCCACCTTC.

The chain employs TRBV27 and TRBJ2-3; D unclear. The CDR3 contains 14 residues. Germline V gene data show CDR1 as MNHEY and CDR2 as SMNVEV (reference sequence). V shed 6 bases and J shed 2 bases, with 12 bases lying between them. The CDR3 DNA follows: TGTGCCAGCAGCCCTATGGCGGCCACAGATACGCAGTATTTT. Translated: CASSPMAATDTQYF.

The J gene is TRBJ1-4, the V gene TRBV28; D is possibly TRBD1 (5 bases). The CDR3 loop spans 13 amino acids. CDR1 and CDR2 from the germline V gene are MDHEN and SYDVKM. The V gene lost 3 bases and the J gene lost 5 bases, with 7 bases spanning the gap. The CDR3 is CASSFGGNEKLFF. CDR3 DNA sequence: TGTGCCAGCAGTTTTGGGGGGAATGAAAAACTGTTTTTT.

The V and J genes are TRBV7-2 and TRBJ2-1; D remains unclear. CDR3 length: 12 residues. Trimming shortened V by 5 bases and J by 4 bases, and 6 bases separated the two germline ends. Germline V gene lookup returns CDR1 SGHTA and CDR2 FQGNSA. CDR3 amino acids: CASSRPYNEQFF. The CDR3 nucleotides read TGTGCCAGCAGCCGCCCGTACAATGAGCAGTTCTTC.

This CDR3 is CASSLKPLAGDQLGGNEQFF. The CDR3 DNA reads as TGCGCCAGCAGCCTAAAGCCACTAGCGGGAGACCAACTCGGCGGCAATGAGCAGTTCTTC. This rearrangement joins TRBV5-1 to TRBJ2-1; the match to TRBD2 covers 11 bases. Losses at the gene ends were 4 bases for V and 6 bases for J; bases not matched to a gene: 21. Germline CDR1 and CDR2: SGHRS and YFSETQ. The CDR3 sequence is 20 residues long.

The chain employs TRBV14 and TRBJ1-6; D not certain. The CDR3 length is 18 residues. V was shortened by 3 bases and J by 4 bases, with 19 bases between the two germline ends. Germline lookup yields CDR1 SGHDN and CDR2 FVKESK. In nucleotides, the CDR3 is TGTGCCAGCAGCCAGGACCCGAGAAGGATGGGATATAATTCACCCCTCCACTTT. It is translated as CASSQDPRRMGYNSPLHF.

The chain couples TRBV9 to TRBJ2-5, with D tentatively TRBD1 or TRBD2 (6 bases each). This CDR3 comprises 14 residues. The germline CDR1 and CDR2 sequences are SGDLS and YYNGEE. V was pared by 3 bases and J by 5 bases, with 14 bases between. The CDR3: CASSALGGLETQYF. CDR3 DNA: TGTGCCAGCAGCGCTCTTGGGGGGCTGGAGACCCAGTACTTC.

The chain is built from TRBV5-1 and TRBJ1-4; D remains unclear. Germline V gives CDR1 SGHRS, CDR2 YFSETQ. V was cut by 0 bases and J by 7 bases, with 10 bases left in between. This CDR3 has 14 residues. The CDR3 DNA is TGCGCCAGCAGCTTGGTTGGGTGGGGTGAAAAACTGTTTTTT. This sequence encodes CASSLVGWGEKLFF.

The V call is TRBV5-4, the J call TRBJ2-1, with 10 bases lining up with TRBD2. The germline CDR1 and CDR2 sequences are SGHNT and YYREEE (reference sequence). Trimming at V came to 3 bases and at J to 2 bases, leaving 2 bases not matched to a gene. This CDR3 spans 15 amino acids. The CDR3 DNA is TGTGCCAGCAGCTCAGCGGGAGGGACCTACAATGAGCAGTTCTTC. It codes for CASSSAGGTYNEQFF.

The rearrangement joins TRBV6-1 to TRBJ2-5; weak D call: TRBD1 (5 bases). The CDR3 length is 13 residues. Germline CDR1 MNHNS, CDR2 SASEGT. Trimming left V 7 bases short and J 5 bases short, with 14 bases between. In DNA form, the CDR3 reads TGTGCCAGCATGATAGACTCAGGGGAGACCCAGTACTTC. Encoded protein: CASMIDSGETQYF.

The chain combines TRBV2 with TRBJ1-3; D may be TRBD1 (6 bases). In germline, CDR1 is SNHLY, CDR2 FYNNEI. V was shortened by 6 bases and J by 3 bases, with 12 bases between the two germline ends. This CDR3 is 14 amino acids long. The CDR3 loop reads CASSPQGVGNTIYF. The CDR3 nucleotides read TGTGCCAGCAGCCCACAGGGAGTTGGAAACACCATATATTTT.

This chain uses TRBV5-1 with TRBJ2-5; TRBD1 or TRBD2 may be the D gene (6 bases each). Germline CDR1 SGHRS, CDR2 YFSETQ. The length of the CDR3 is 16 residues. V gave up 4 bases and J gave up 1 base, with 17 bases separating them. CDR3 in DNA: TGCGCCAGCAGCCCGGGGGCGATTAGGGGCCAAGAGACCCAGTACTTC. This sequence encodes CASSPGAIRGQETQYF. The complete variable domain, with remaining parts taken from reference TRBV5-1 and TRBJ2-5, reads KAGVTQTPRYLIKTRGQQVTLSCSPISGHRSVSWYQQTPGQGLQFLFEYFSETQRNKGNFPGRFSGRQFSNSRSEMNVSTLELGDSALYLCASSPGAIRGQETQYFGPGTRLLVL.

The chain joins TRBV4-1 to TRBJ2-2; D call uncertain. Germline CDR1 MGHRA, CDR2 YSYEKL. The germline V and J ends were trimmed by 0 bases and 7 bases, with 30 bases remaining between them. The CDR3 contains 21 residues. The CDR3 nucleotides are TGCGCCAGCAGCCAAGATACCACTCGCCGTTGGTCTAGGGATCATAGCGGGGAGCTGTTTTTT. It specifies CASSQDTTRRWSRDHSGELFF.

The CDR3 loop reads CASSRQTGLMIWAFF. Written as DNA, the CDR3 is TGCGCCAGCAGTCGACAGACAGGCCTCATGATTTGGGCTTTCTTT. The chain recombines TRBV10-2 with TRBJ1-1; D possibly corresponds to TRBD1 (6 bases). CDR1 and CDR2 (germline): WSHSY, SAAADI. This CDR3 region has 15 residues. V was cut by 5 bases and J by 11 bases, with 24 bases left in between.

The chain links TRBV6-1 to TRBJ2-7; 9 nucleotides match TRBD2. V dropped 6 bases and J dropped 6; count of bases not matched to a gene: 9. The CDR3 is made up of 14 amino acids. Germline V lookup: CDR1 MNHNS, CDR2 SASEGT. CDR3 region: CASRGTSLSGEQYF. Here the CDR3 DNA reads TGTGCCAGCAGGGGGACTAGCTTATCGGGCGAGCAGTACTTC.

V and J are TRBV9 and TRBJ2-6; maybe TRBD2 (5 bases). V shed 2 bases and J shed 9 bases, with 6 bases lying between them. In germline, CDR1 is SGDLS, CDR2 YYNGEE. The CDR3 has 12 residues. The CDR3 is CASSVRGNVLTF. Here the CDR3 DNA reads TGTGCCAGCAGCGTCCGGGGCAACGTCCTGACTTTC. Complete variable domain (other parts from reference TRBV9 and TRBJ2-6): DSGVTQTPKHLITATGQRVTLRCSPRSGDLSVYWYQQSLDQGLQFLIQYYNGEERAKGNILERFSAQQFPDLHSELNLSSLELGDSALYFCASSVRGNVLTFGAGSRLTVL.

In this sample, this clone turned up a few times. The chain has TRBV11-2 and TRBJ2-6; a weak D match, TRBD1 (5 bases). V was pared by 2 bases and J by 4 bases, with 6 bases between. Germline CDR1 is SGHAT and CDR2 is FQNNGV. The CDR3 runs to 14 residues. CDR3 nucleotides: TGTGCCAGCAGCTTACAGGGAGGGGCCAACGTCCTGACTTTC. It translates to CASSLQGGANVLTF.

V gene TRBV6-6 combines with J gene TRBJ1-2, with D unresolved. The CDR3 is made up of 13 amino acids. With 8 bases removed from V and 0 bases from J, the gap between germline ends came to 10 bases. The V gene's germline CDR1 is MNHNY and CDR2 SVGAGI (reference sequence). The CDR3 loop reads CASSKTPNYGYTF. The CDR3 nucleotides are TGTGCCAGCTCCAAGACACCTAACTATGGCTACACCTTC.

The V and J genes are TRBV6-1 and TRBJ2-1, with unresolved D. The CDR3 covers 11 residues. The germline gives CDR1 MNHNS, CDR2 SASEGT. V was trimmed by 1 base and J by 12 bases, leaving 7 bases between them. The CDR3 nucleotides are TGTGCCAGCAGTGAAGATGCCCCGCAGTTCTTC. Encoded protein: CASSEDAPQFF.

This sequence joins TRBV19 and TRBJ1-1, with D perhaps TRBD1 (6 bases). This CDR3 has 14 residues. V was cut by 3 bases and J by 4 bases, with 12 bases left in between. The germline CDR1 and CDR2 sequences are LNHDA and SQIVND (reference sequence). CDR3 loop: CASSMRQVITEAFF. CDR3 DNA sequence: TGTGCCAGTAGTATGAGACAGGTGATCACTGAAGCTTTCTTT. The full variable domain, rest sourced from reference TRBV19 and TRBJ1-1, is DGGITQSPKYLFRKEGQNVTLSCEQNLNHDAMYWYRQDPGQGLRLIYYSQIVNDFQKGDIAEGYSVSREKKESFPLTVTSAQKNPTAFYLCASSMRQVITEAFFGQGTRLTVV.

This clone came up many times. V is TRBV4-2 and J is TRBJ2-1, with 8 bases matching TRBD2. J gave up 6 bases and V 1 base, and 14 bases lay outside the gene matches. This CDR3 has 18 amino acids. Per germline, CDR1 LGHNA and CDR2 YNFKEQ. CDR3 residues: CASSQGGGRQGVANEQFF. The CDR3 DNA reads as TGTGCCAGCAGCCAAGGGGGCGGGAGGCAGGGTGTGGCCAATGAGCAGTTCTTC.